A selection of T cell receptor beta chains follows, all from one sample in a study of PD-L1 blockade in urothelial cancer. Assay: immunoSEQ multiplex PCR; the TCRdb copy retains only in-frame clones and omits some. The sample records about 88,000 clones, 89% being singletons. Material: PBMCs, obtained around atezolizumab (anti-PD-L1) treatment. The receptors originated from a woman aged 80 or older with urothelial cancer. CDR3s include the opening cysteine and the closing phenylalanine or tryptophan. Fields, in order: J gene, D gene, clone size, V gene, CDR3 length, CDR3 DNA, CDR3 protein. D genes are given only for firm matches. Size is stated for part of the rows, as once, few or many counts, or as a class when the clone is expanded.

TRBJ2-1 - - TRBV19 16 TGTGCCAGTACCGCCTACGGAGGGAGCTCCTACAATGAGCAGTTCTTC CASTAYGGSSYNEQFF
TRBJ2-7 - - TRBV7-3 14 TGTGCCAGCAGCAGGACAGTTAGCTCCTACGAGCAGTACTTC CASSRTVSSYEQYF
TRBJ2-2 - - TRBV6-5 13 TGTGCCAGCAGCCTCCGAGGGACCGGGGAGCTGTTTTTT CASSLRGTGELFF
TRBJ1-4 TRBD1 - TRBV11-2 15 TGTGCCAGCAGCCAAGGGGCAGGGGGTAATGAAAAACTGTTTTTT CASSQGAGGNEKLFF
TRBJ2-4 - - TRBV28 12 TGTGCCAGCAGTCAGATCAAAAACATTCAGTACTTC CASSQIKNIQYF
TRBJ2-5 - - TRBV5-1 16 TGCGCCAGCAGCTTGGTACCGGGAGAGGCGAGGGAGACCCAGTACTTC CASSLVPGEARETQYF
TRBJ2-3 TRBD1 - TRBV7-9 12 TGTGCCACCCAGACAGGGTTCTATACGCAGTATTTT CATQTGFYTQYF
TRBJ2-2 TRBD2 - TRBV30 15 TGTGCCTGGAGTGTCGGGGGGAGTAAAACCGGGGAGCTGTTTTTT CAWSVGGSKTGELFF
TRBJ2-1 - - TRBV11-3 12 TGTGCCAGCAGCTGGCAGAACAATGAGCAGTTCTTC CASSWQNNEQFF
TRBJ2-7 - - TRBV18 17 TGTGCCAGCTCACCGGGAGTGGGGTCACAGTTCTCCTACGAGCAGTACTTC CASSPGVGSQFSYEQYF
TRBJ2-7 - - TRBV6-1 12 TGTGCCAGCGGACAGCACTCCTACGAGCAGTACTTC CASGQHSYEQYF
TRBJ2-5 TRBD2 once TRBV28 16 TGTGCCAGCAGGGGGGGGACTAATTCGGGGTTAGGGGCCCAGTACTTC CASRGGTNSGLGAQYF
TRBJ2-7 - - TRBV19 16 TGTGCCAGTAGTATGGGGCGGCCCAGGGACTCCTACGAGCAGTACTTC CASSMGRPRDSYEQYF
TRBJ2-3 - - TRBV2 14 TGTGCCAGCAGCCCAGGACTATCTGGGGATACGCAGTATTTT CASSPGLSGDTQYF
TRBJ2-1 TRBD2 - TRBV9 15 TGTGCCAGCAGCGAAGGGGTAGCGGGAGTTGGTGAGCAGTTCTTC CASSEGVAGVGEQFF
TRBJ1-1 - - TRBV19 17 TGTGCCAGTAGTATCGTACCGGGGTCGCTGTTTAACACTGAAGCTTTCTTT CASSIVPGSLFNTEAFF
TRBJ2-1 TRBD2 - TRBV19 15 TGTGCCAGTAGCCGACTAGCAGGAGCTGAAACGGGGCAGTTCTTC CASSRLAGAETGQFF
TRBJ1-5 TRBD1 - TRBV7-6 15 TGTGCCAGCAGCTTAGGACAGGGAAGCAATCAGCCCCAGCATTTT CASSLGQGSNQPQHF
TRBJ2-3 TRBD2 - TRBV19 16 TGTGCCAGTAGGAAGAGCGGGAGGGCCAGTACAGATACGCAGTATTTT CASRKSGRASTDTQYF
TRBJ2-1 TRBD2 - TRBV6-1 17 TGTGCCAGCAGTGAAGCCCCAGCGGGGGCCTCCTACAATGAGCAGTTCTTC CASSEAPAGASYNEQFF
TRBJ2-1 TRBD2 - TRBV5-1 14 TGCGCCAGCACGACGGGAGGGGTTGTAAATGAGCAGTTCTTC CASTTGGVVNEQFF
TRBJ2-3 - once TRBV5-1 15 TGCGCCAGCAGCTTGTCGGGGAGACGCACAGATACGCAGTATTTT CASSLSGRRTDTQYF
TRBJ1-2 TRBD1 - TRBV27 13 TGTGCCAGCAGTATGACAGGGTCTTATGGCTACACCTTC CASSMTGSYGYTF
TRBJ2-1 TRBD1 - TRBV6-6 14 TGTGCCAGCAGAGCCGGGACAGGTGGTAATGAGCAGTTCTTC CASRAGTGGNEQFF
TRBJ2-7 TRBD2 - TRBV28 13 TGTGCCGCCCTGGGGGGGGGCTCCTACGAGCAGTACTTC CAALGGGSYEQYF
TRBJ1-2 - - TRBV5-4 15 TGTGCCAGCAGCTTGAAAGACAGATGGAACTATGGCTACACCTTC CASSLKDRWNYGYTF
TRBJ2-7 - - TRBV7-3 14 TGTGCCAGCAGCTTAAGCCAGGGCCCCTACGAGCAGTACTTC CASSLSQGPYEQYF
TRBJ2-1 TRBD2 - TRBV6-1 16 TGTGCCAGCAGGGAAGGACTAGCGGGAGTTTATAATGAGCAGTTCTTC CASREGLAGVYNEQFF
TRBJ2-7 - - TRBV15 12 TGTGCCACCAGCAGAGACCATTACGAGCAGTACTTC CATSRDHYEQYF
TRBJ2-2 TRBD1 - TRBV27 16 TGTGCCAGCAGTATCCTAGGACAGGGAAGGATCGGGGAGCTGTTTTTT CASSILGQGRIGELFF
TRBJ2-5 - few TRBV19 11 TGTGCCACCGCGGTGGGAGAGACCCAGTACTTC CATAVGETQYF
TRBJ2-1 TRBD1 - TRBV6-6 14 TGTGCCAGCAGTTTTGGGACAGGGTCAGGGGAGCAGTTCTTC CASSFGTGSGEQFF
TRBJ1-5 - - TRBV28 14 TGTGCCAGCAGTTCGTCCCTAGGAGTTCAGCCCCAGCATTTT CASSSSLGVQPQHF
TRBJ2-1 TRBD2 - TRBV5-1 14 TGCGCCAGCAGCTTGGCGGAGCCCGGGGGGGAGCAGTTCTTC CASSLAEPGGEQFF
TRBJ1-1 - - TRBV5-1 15 TGCGCCAGCAGCTTGGCCCAGACTATGAACACTGAAGCTTTCTTT CASSLAQTMNTEAFF
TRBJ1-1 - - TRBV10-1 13 TGCGCCAGCAGTGAGCAGGGGAGCACTGAAGCTTTCTTT CASSEQGSTEAFF
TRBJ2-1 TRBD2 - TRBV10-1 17 TGCGCCAGCAGTGATCCGAAGGGACTAGCGGGAGATAATGAGCAGTTCTTC CASSDPKGLAGDNEQFF
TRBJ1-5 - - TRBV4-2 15 TGTGCCAGCAGCCAAGATCGCGGGGAAAATCAGCCCCAGCATTTT CASSQDRGENQPQHF
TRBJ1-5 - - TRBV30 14 TGTGCCTGGAGTGGACAGGTGGGGCGTCAGCCCCAGCATTTT CAWSGQVGRQPQHF
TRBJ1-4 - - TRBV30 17 TGTGCCTGGAGTGCCCCCAAGGCAGGATTGTCGGTTGAAAAACTGTTTTTT CAWSAPKAGLSVEKLFF
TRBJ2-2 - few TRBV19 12 TGTGCCAGTAGCAGGGTTTCCGGGGAGCTGTTTTTT CASSRVSGELFF
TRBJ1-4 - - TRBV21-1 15 TGTGCCAGCAGTCCGGTGTCTCCGTATGAGGCGTATCTGTTTTTT CASSPVSPYEAYLFF
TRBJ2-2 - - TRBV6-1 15 TGTGCCAGCACCACTCCCGGAGGTCTAGGCGGGGAGCTGTTTTTT CASTTPGGLGGELFF
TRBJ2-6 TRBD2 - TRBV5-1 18 TGCGCCAGCAGCTTGGATGGGCTGGGGGGGTCTGGGGCCAACGTCCTGACTTTC CASSLDGLGGSGANVLTF
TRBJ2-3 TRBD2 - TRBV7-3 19 TGTGCCAGCAGCCTTCCTGGACTAGCGGAGAGAGGTGGCACAGATACGCAGTATTTT CASSLPGLAERGGTDTQYF
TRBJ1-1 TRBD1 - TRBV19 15 TGTGCCAGTAAAGTGTGGACAGGGGGCAACACTGAAGCTTTCTTT CASKVWTGGNTEAFF
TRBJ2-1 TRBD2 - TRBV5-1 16 TGCGCCAGCAGCTCGACTAGCGGCAGCTCCTACAATGAGCAGTTCTTC CASSSTSGSSYNEQFF
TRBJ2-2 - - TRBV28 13 TGTGCCAGCAGCGAAACTAGTGATGGGGAGCTGTTTTTT CASSETSDGELFF
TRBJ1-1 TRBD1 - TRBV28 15 TGTGCCAGCAGCACCCCGGGACAGGGCCCCACTGAAGCTTTCTTT CASSTPGQGPTEAFF
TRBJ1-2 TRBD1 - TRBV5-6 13 TGTGCCAGCAGTTTGGCGGCAGGGGGAGGCTACACCTTC CASSLAAGGGYTF
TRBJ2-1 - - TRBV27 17 TGTGCCAGCAGTTATCTTAGGAGTGGCCGGCCGGTAGTAGAGCAGTTCTTC CASSYLRSGRPVVEQFF
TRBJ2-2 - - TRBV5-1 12 TGCGCCAGCAGCTTGGGAGAAAGGGAGCTGTTTTTT CASSLGERELFF
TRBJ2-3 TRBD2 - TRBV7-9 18 TGTGCCAGCAGCTTACGGAGACTAGCGGGAGGGGGGACAGATACGCAGTATTTT CASSLRRLAGGGTDTQYF
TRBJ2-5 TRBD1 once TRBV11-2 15 TGTGCCAGCAGCTCAACAGGGGGATCTAGGGAGACCCAGTACTTC CASSSTGGSRETQYF
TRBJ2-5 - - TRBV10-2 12 TGCGCCAGCAGCCGCGCGGGGGAGACCCAGTACTTC CASSRAGETQYF
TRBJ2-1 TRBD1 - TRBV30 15 TGTGCCTGGACACAGGGGATAGGGACCTACAATGAGCAGTTCTTC CAWTQGIGTYNEQFF
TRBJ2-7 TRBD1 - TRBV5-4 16 TGTGCCAGCAGCCAACGAACTCGGGACAGGGCCTACGAGCAGTACTTC CASSQRTRDRAYEQYF
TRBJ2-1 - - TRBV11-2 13 TGTGCCAGCAGCTTAGAACTAGTGAATGAGCAGTTCTTC CASSLELVNEQFF
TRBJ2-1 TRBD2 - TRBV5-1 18 TGCGCCAGCAGCCTCCGGGTAGCGGGGGCCAGCTCCTACAATGAGCAGTTCTTC CASSLRVAGASSYNEQFF